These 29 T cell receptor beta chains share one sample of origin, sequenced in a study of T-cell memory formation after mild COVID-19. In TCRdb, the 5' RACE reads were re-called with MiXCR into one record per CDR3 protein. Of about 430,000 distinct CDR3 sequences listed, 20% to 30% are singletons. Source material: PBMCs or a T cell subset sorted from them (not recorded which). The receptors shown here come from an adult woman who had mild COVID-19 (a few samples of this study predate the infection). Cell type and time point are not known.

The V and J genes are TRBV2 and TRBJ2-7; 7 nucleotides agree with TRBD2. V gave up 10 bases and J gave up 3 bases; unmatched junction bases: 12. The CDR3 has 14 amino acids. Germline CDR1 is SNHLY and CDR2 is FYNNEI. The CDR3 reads CAIVASGKSYEQYF. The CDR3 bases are TGTGCCATCGTGGCTAGCGGAAAAAGCTACGAGCAGTACTTC. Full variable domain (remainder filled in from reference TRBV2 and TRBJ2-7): EPEVTQTPSHQVTQMGQEVILRCVPISNHLYFYWYRQILGQKVEFLVSFYNNEISEKSEIFDDQFSVERPDGSNFTLKIRSTKLEDSAMYFCAIVASGKSYEQYFGPGTRLTVT.

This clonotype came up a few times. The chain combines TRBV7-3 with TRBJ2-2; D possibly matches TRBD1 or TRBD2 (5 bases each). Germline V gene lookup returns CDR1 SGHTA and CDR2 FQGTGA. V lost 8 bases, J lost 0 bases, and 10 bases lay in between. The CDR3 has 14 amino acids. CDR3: CASRDGSNTGELFF. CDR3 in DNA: TGTGCCAGCCGGGACGGATCGAACACCGGGGAGCTGTTTTTT.

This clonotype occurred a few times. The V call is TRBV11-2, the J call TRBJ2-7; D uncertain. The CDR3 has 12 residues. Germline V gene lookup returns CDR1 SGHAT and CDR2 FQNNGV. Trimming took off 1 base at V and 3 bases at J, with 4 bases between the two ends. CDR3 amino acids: CASSLAYYEQYF. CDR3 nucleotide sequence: TGTGCCAGCAGCTTAGCTTACTACGAGCAGTACTTC.

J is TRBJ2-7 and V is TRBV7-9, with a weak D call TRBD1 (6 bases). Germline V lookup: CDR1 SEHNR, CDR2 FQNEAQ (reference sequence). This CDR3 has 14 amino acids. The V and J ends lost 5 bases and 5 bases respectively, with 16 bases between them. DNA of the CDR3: TGTGCCAGCAGCCCCGGGACACCGGCGAACGAGCAGTACTTC. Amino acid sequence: CASSPGTPANEQYF.

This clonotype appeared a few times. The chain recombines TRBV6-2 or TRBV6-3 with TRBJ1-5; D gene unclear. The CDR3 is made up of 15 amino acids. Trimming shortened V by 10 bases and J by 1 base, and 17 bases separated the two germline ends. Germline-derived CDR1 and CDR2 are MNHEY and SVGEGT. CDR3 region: CATKVRSPSNQPQHF. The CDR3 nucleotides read TGTGCCACTAAAGTAAGGAGTCCGAGCAATCAGCCCCAGCATTTT.

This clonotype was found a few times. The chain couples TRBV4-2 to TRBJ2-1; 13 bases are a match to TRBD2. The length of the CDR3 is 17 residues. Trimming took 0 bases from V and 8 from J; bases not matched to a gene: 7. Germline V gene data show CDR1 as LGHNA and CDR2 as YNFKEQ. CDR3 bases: TGTGCCAGCAGCCAAGAGGTTACTAGCGGGAGGGCCGATGAGCAGTTCTTC. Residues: CASSQEVTSGRADEQFF.

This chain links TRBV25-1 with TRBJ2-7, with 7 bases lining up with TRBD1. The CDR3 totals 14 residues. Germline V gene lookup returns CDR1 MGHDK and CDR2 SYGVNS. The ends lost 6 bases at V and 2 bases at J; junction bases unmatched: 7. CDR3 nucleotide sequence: TGTGCCAGCAGCTTACAGGGGTGGACCTACGAGCAGTACTTC. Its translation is CASSLQGWTYEQYF.

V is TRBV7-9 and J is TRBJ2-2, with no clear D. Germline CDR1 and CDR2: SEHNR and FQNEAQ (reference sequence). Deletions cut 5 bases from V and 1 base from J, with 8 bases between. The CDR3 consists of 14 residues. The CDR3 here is CASSRRENTGELFF. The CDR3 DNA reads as TGTGCCAGCAGCCGCCGAGAGAACACCGGGGAGCTGTTTTTT.

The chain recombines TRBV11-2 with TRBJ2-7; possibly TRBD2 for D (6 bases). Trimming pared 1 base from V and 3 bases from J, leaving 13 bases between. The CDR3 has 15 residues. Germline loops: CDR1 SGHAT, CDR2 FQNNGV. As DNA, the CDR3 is TGTGCCAGCAGCTTAGTAGTCGGGAGAGGCTACGAGCAGTACTTC. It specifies CASSLVVGRGYEQYF.

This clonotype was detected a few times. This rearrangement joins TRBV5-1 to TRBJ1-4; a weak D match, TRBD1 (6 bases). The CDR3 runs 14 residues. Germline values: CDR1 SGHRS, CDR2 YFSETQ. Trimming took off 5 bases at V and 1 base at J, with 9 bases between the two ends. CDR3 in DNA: TGCGCCAGCAGTCAGGGGAGAACTAATGAAAAACTGTTTTTT. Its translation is CASSQGRTNEKLFF.

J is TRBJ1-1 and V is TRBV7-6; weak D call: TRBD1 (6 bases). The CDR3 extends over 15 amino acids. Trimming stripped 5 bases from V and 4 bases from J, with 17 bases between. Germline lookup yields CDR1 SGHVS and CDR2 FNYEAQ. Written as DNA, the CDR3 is TGTGCCAGCAGCCCTACGACAGGCCTTGTCACTGAAGCTTTCTTT. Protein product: CASSPTTGLVTEAFF.

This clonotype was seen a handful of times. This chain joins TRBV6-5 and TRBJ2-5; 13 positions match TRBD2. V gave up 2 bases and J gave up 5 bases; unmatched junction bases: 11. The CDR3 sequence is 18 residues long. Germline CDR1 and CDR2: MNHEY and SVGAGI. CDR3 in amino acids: CASSYQSRLAGGPETQYF. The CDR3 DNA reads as TGTGCCAGCAGTTACCAATCAAGACTAGCGGGGGGCCCCGAGACCCAGTACTTC.

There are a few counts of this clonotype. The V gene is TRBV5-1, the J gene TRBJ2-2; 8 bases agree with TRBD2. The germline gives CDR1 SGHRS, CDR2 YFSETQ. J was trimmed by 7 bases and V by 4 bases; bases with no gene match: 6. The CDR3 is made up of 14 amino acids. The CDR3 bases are TGCGCCAGCAGCGACTTTAGCGGGGACGGGGAGCTGTTTTTT. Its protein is CASSDFSGDGELFF.

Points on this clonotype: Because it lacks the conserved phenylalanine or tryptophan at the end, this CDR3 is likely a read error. The chain's CDR3 is CASSVPAGGGTDTQYS. In DNA, the CDR3 is TGTGCCAGCAGTGTTCCCGCGGGGGGCGGAACAGATACGCAGTATTCT. The rearrangement links TRBV6-1 to TRBJ2-3; TRBD2 matches at 8 bases. After removal of 4 bases from V and 3 bases from J, the junction contained 9 bases not matched to a gene. CDR1 is MNHNS, CDR2 SASEGT, per germline. The CDR3 has 16 residues.

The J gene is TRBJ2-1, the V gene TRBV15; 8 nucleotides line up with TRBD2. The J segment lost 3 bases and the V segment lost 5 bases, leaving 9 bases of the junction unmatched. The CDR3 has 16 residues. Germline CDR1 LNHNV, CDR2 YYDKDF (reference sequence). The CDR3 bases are TGTGCCACCAGCCGCACTAGCGGACCCCGCTACAATGAGCAGTTCTTC. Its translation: CATSRTSGPRYNEQFF.

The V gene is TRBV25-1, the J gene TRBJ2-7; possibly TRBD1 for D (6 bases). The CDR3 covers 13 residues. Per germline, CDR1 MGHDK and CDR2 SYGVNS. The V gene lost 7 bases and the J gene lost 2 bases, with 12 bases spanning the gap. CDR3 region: CASIQTGTYEQYF. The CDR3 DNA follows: TGTGCCAGCATCCAGACAGGAACCTACGAGCAGTACTTC.

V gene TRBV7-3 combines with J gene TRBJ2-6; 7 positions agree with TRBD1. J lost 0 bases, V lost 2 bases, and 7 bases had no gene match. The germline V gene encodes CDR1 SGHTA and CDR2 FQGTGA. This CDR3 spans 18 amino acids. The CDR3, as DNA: TGTGCCAGCAGCTTATTTGCAGGGGGACCCTCTGGGGCCAACGTCCTGACTTTC. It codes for CASSLFAGGPSGANVLTF.

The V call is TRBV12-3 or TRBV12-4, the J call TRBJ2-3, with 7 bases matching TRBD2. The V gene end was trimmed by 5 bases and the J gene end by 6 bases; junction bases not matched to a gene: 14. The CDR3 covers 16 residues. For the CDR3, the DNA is TGTGCCAGCAGTGGGCTGCGGGGGAGCTACACCGATACGCAGTATTTT. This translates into CASSGLRGSYTDTQYF.

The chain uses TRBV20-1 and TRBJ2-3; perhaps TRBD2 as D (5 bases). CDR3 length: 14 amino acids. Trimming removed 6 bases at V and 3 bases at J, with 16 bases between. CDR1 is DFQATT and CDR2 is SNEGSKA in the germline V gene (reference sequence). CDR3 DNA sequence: TGCAGTGCCTCCGGGAATATCCTTACAGATACGCAGTATTTT. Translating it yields CSASGNILTDTQYF.

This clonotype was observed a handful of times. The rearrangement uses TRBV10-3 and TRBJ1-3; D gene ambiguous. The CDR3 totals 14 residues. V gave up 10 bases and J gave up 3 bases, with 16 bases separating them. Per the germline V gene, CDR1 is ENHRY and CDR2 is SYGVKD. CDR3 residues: CATRESGYGNTIYF. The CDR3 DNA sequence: TGTGCCACACGTGAATCCGGGTATGGAAACACCATATATTTT.

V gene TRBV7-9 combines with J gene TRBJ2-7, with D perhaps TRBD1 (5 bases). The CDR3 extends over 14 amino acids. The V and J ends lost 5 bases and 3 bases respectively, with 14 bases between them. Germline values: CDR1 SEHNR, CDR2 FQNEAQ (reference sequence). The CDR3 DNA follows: TGTGCCAGCAGCCCCCCGGACACCGACTACGAGCAGTACTTC. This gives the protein CASSPPDTDYEQYF.

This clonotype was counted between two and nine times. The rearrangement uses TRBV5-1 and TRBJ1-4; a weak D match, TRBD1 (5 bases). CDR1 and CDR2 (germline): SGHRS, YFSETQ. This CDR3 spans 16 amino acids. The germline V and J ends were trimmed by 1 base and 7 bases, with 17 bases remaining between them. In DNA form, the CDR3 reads TGCGCCAGCAGCTTGTCACAACCCGCGGGGGGTGAAAAACTGTTTTTT. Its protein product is CASSLSQPAGGEKLFF.

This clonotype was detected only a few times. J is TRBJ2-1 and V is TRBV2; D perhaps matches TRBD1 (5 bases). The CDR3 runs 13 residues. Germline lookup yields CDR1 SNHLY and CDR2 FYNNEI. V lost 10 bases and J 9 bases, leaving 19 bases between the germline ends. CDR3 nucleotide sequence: TGTGCCACTAGGGGCCGACGAGTGGGTGAGCAGTTCTTC. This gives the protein CATRGRRVGEQFF.

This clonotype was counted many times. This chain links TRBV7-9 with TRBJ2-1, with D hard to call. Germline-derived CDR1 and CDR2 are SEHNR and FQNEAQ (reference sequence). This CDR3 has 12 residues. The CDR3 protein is CGAGRLYNEQFF. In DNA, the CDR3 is TGTGGGGCCGGGCGGTTATACAATGAGCAGTTCTTC.

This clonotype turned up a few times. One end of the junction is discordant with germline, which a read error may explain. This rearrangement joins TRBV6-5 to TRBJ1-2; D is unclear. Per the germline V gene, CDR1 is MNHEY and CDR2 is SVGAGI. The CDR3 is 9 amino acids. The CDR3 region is CASSYPCPF. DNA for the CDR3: TGTGCCAGCAGTTACCCATGCCCGTTC.

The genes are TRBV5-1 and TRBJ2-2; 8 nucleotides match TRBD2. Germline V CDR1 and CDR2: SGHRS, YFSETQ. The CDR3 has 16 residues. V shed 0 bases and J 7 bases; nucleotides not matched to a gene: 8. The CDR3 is CASSLEPAGAGGELFF. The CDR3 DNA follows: TGCGCCAGCAGCTTGGAACCAGCGGGGGCAGGCGGGGAGCTGTTTTTT.

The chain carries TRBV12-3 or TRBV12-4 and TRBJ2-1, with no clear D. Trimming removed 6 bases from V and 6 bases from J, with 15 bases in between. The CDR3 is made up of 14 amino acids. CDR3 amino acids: CASSPTPAGNEQFF. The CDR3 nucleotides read TGTGCCAGCAGCCCCACCCCCGCCGGCAATGAGCAGTTCTTC.

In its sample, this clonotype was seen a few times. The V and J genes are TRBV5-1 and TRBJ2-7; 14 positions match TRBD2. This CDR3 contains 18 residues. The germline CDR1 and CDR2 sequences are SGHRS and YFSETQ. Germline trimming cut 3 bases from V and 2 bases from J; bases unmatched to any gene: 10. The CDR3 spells CASSSEGTSGSFTYEQYF. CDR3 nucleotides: TGCGCCAGCAGCTCCGAGGGGACTAGCGGGAGTTTCACCTACGAGCAGTACTTC.

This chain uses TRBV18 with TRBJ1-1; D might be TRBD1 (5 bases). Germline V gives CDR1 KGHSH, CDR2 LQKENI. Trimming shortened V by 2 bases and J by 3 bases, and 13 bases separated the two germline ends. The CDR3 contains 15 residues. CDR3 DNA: TGTGCCAGCTCACCAGCGGGGCTGGGGGACACTGAAGCTTTCTTT. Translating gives CASSPAGLGDTEAFF.